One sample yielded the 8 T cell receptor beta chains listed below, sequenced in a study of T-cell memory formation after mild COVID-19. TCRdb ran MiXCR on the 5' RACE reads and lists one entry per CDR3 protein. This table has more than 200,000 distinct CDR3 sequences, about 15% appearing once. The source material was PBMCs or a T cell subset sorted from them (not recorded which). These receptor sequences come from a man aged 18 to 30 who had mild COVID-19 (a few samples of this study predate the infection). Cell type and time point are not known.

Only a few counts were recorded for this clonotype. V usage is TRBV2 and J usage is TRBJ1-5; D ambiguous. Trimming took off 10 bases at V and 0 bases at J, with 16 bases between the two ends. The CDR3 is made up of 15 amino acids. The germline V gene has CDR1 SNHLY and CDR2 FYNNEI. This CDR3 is CATAEGPYSNQPQHF. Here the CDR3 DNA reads TGTGCCACCGCTGAGGGCCCGTATAGCAATCAGCCCCAGCATTTT.

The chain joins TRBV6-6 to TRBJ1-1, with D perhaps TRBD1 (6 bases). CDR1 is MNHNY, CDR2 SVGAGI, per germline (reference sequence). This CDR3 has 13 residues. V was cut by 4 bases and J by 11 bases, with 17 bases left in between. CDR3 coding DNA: TGTGCCAGCAGTTTCAGGGGCCGTCCGGAGGCTTTCTTT. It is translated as CASSFRGRPEAFF.

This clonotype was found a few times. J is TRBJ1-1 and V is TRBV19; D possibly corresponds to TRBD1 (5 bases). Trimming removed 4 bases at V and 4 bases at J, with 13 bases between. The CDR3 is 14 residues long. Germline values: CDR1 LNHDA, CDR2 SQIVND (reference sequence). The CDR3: CASSTEGTFTEAFF. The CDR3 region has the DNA TGTGCCAGTAGTACGGAGGGGACCTTCACTGAAGCTTTCTTT.

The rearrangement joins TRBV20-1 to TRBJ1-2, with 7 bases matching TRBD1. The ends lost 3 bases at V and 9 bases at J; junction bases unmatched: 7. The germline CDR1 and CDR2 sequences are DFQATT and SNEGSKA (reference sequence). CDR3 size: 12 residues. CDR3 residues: CSARERQGSYTF. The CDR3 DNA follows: TGCAGTGCTAGGGAACGACAGGGAAGCTACACCTTC.

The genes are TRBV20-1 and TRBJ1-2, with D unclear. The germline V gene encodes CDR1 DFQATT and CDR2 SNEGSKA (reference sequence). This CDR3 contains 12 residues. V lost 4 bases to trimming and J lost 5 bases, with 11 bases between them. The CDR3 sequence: CSATELGYGYTF. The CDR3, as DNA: TGCAGTGCTACAGAGCTCGGGTATGGCTACACCTTC.

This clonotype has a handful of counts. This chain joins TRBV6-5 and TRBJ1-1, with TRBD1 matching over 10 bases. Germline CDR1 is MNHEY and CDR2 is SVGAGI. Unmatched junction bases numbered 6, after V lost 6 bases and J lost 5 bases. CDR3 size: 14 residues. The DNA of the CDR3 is TGTGCCAGCAGACGACAGGGGGCGGTGACTGAAGCTTTCTTT. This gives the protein CASRRQGAVTEAFF.

As DNA, the CDR3 is TGTGCCAGCAGCTTATTGGGAGACGAAGAGACCCAGTACTTC. This sequence encodes CASSLLGDEETQYF. The chain couples TRBV7-3 to TRBJ2-5; weak D call: TRBD2 (5 bases). The V and J ends lost 2 bases and 3 bases respectively, with 10 bases between them. The CDR3 totals 14 residues. Looked up from germline, CDR1 is SGHTA and CDR2 is FQGTGA.

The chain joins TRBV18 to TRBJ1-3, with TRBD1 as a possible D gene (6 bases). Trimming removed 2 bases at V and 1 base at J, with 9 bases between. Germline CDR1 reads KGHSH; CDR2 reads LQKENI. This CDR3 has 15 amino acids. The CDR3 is CASSPGGASGNTIYF. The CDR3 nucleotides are TGTGCCAGCTCACCAGGGGGGGCGTCTGGAAACACCATATATTTT. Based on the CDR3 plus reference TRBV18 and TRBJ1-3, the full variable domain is NAGVMQNPRHLVRRRGQEARLRCSPMKGHSHVYWYRQLPEEGLKFMVYLQKENIIDESGMPKERFSAEFPKEGPSILRIQQVVRGDSAAYFCASSPGGASGNTIYFGEGSWLTVV.